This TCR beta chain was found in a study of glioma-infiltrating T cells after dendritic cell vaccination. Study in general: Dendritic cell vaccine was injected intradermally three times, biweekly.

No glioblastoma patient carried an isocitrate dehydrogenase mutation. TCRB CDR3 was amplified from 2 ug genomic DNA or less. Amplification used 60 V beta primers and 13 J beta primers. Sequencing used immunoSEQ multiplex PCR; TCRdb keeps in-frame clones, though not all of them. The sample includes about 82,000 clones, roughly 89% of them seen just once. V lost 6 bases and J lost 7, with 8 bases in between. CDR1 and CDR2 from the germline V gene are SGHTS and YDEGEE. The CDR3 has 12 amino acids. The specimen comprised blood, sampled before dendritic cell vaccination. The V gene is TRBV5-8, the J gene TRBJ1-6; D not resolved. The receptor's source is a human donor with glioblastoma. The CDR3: CASKSWNSPLHF. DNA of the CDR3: TGTGCCAGCAAGAGCTGGAATTCACCCCTCCACTTT.